This T cell receptor beta chain was captured by sequencing in a study of control samples from healthy donors and cancer patients. The V gene's germline CDR1 is SGHTS and CDR2 YDEGEE. The CDR3 length is 14 residues. Trimming at V came to 4 bases and at J to 5 bases, leaving 6 bases not matched to a gene. Measured with immunoSEQ multiplex PCR; TCRdb has only the in-frame clones, and not every one. This table holds about 42,000 clones, around four fifths found once. What was sequenced was blood. The TCR sequence derives from a man between 60 and 75 years old in good health. The chain employs TRBV5-8 and TRBJ1-5; TRBD1 matches 7 bases. The CDR3 reads CASSLRDSYQPQHF. In nucleotides, the CDR3 is TGTGCCAGCAGCCTCAGGGACAGTTATCAGCCCCAGCATTTT.